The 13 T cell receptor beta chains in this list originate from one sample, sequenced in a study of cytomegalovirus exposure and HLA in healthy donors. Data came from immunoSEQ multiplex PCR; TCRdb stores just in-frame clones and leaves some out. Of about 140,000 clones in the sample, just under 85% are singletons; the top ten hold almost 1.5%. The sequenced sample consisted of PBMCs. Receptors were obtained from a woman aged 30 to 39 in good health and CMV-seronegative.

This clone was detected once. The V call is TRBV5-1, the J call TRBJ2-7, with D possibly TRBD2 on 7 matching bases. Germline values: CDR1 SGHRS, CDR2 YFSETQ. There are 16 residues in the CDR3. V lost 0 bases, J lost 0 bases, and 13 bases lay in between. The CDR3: CASSLVGGALSYEQYF. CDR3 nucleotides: TGCGCCAGCAGCTTGGTTGGGGGGGCACTCTCCTACGAGCAGTACTTC.

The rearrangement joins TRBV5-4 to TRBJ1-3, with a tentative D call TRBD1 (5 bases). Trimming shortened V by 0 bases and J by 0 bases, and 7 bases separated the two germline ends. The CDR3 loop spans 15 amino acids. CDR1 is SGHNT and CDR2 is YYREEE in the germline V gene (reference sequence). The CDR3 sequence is CASSLGGSSGNTIYF. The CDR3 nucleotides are TGTGCCAGCAGCTTGGGGGGCAGCTCTGGAAACACCATATATTTT. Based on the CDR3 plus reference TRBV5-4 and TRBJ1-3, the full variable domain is ETGVTQSPTHLIKTRGQQVTLRCSSQSGHNTVSWYQQALGQGPQFIFQYYREEENGRGNFPPRFSGLQFPNYSSELNVNALELDDSALYLCASSLGGSSGNTIYFGEGSWLTVV.

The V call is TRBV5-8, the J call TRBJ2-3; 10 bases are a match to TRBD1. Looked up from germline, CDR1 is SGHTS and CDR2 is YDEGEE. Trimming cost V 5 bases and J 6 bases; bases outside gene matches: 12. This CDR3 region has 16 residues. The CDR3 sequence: CASSLVPGQGSDTQYF. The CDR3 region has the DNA TGTGCCAGCAGTTTAGTTCCGGGACAGGGGTCCGATACGCAGTATTTT.

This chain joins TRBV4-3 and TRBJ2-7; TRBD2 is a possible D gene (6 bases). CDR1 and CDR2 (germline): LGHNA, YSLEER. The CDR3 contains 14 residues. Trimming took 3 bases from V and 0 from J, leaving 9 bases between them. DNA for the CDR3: TGCGCCAGCAGCCATAGGGACTCCTCCTACGAGCAGTACTTC. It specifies CASSHRDSSYEQYF.

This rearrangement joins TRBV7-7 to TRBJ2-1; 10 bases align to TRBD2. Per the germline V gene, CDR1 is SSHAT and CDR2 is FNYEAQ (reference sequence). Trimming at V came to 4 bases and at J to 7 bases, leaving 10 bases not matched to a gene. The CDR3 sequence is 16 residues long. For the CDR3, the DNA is TGTGCCAGCAGCTCGGGACCCAGCGGGGGGGCGAATGAGCAGTTCTTC. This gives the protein CASSSGPSGGANEQFF.

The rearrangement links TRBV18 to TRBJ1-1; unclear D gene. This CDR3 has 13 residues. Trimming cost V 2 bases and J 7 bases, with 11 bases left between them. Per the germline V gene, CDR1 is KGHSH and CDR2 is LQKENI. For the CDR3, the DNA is TGTGCCAGCTCACCAATCTTGGGCGATGAAGCTTTCTTT. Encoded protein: CASSPILGDEAFF.

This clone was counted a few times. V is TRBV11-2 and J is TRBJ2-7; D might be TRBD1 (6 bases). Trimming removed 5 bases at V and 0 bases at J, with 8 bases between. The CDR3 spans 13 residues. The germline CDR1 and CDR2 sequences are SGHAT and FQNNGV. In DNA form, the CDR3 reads TGTGCCAGCAGCCCCAGGGGCTCCTACGAGCAGTACTTC. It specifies CASSPRGSYEQYF.

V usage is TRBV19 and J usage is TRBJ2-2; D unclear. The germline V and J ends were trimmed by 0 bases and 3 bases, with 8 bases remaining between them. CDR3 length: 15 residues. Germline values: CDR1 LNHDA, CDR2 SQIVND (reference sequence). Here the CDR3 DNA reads TGTGCCAGTAGTATAGAACGACAATACACCGGGGAGCTGTTTTTT. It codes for CASSIERQYTGELFF.

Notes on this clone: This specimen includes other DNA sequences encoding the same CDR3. The CDR3 DNA reads TGTGCCAGCAGCCCGCCGGGGGGCGGGCCGAACACCGGGGAGCTGTTTTTT. Encoded protein: CASSPPGGGPNTGELFF. The chain employs TRBV7-3 and TRBJ2-2, with D maybe TRBD2 (7 bases). Trimming removed 5 bases at V and 0 bases at J, with 16 bases between. This CDR3 comprises 17 residues. Germline V lookup: CDR1 SGHTA, CDR2 FQGTGA.

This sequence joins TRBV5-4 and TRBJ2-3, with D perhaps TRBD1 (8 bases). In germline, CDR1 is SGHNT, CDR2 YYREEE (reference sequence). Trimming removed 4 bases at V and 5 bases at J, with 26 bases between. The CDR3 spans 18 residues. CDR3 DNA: TGTGCCAGCAGCCTAAAAACAGGGGGGGTTCGAAGCCTAGATACGCAGTATTTT. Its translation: CASSLKTGGVRSLDTQYF.

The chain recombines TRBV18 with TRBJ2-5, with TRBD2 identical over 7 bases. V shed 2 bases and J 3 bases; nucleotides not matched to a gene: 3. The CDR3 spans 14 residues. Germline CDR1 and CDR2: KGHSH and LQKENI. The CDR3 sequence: CASSPREGKETQYF. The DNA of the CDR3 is TGTGCCAGCTCACCAAGGGAGGGTAAAGAGACCCAGTACTTC.

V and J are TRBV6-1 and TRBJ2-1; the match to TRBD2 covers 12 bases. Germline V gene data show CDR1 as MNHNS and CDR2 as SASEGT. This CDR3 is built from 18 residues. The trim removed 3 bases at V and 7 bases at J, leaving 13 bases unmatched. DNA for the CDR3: TGTGCCAGCAGTGACAGCTTAACCGGGACTAGCGGGCCTAATGAGCAGTTCTTC. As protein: CASSDSLTGTSGPNEQFF.

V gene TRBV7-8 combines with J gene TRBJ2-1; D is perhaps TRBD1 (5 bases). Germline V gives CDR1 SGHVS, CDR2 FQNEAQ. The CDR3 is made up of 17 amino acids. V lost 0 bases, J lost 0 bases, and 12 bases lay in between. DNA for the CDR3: TGTGCCAGCAGCTTAGCGGGCAACCAGGGCTCCTACAATGAGCAGTTCTTC. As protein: CASSLAGNQGSYNEQFF.